This T cell receptor beta chain is from a study of blood T cell repertoires in COVID-19. On the study more broadly: COVID-19 samples from acute and convalescent phases originated in the United States, Italy and Spain.

Per germline, CDR1 SNHLY and CDR2 FYNNEI. V shed 0 bases, J shed 4 bases, and the junction held 6 bases outside the gene matches. This CDR3 region has 17 residues. Original methodology: The authors estimated nucleated cell counts from reference gene primer amplification. Sequenced by immunoSEQ multiplex PCR; TCRdb stores in-frame clones only, minus some. V and J calls and clone size follow that table, whereas D and trimming were derived from the DNA. Seen here are roughly 290,000 clones, around 88% observed once, and the top ten hold around 0.84%. This clone was seen just once. The chain uses TRBV2 and TRBJ2-2; TRBD1 matches 9 bases. The source is a man under 40 with acute or convalescent COVID-19. The sequenced sample was peripheral blood. CDR3 nucleotide sequence: TGTGCCAGCAGTGAAGCGATGGACAGGGGACTCACCGGGGAGCTGTTTTTT. Translation gives CASSEAMDRGLTGELFF.